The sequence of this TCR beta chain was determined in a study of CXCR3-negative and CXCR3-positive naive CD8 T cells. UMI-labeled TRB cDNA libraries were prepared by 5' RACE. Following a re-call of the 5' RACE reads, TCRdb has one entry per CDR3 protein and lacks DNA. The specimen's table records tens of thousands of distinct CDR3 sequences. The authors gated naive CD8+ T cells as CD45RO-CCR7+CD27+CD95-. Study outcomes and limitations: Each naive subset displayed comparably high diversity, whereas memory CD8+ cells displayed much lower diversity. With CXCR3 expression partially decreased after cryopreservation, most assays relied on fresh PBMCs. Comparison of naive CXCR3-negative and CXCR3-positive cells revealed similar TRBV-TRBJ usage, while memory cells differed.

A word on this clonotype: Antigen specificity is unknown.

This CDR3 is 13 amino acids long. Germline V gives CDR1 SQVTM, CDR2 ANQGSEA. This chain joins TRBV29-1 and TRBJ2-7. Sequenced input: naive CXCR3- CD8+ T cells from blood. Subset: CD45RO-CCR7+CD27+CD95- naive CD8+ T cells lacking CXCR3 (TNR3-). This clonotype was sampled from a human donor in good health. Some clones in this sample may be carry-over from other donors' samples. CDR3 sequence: CSVEVIESYEQYF.